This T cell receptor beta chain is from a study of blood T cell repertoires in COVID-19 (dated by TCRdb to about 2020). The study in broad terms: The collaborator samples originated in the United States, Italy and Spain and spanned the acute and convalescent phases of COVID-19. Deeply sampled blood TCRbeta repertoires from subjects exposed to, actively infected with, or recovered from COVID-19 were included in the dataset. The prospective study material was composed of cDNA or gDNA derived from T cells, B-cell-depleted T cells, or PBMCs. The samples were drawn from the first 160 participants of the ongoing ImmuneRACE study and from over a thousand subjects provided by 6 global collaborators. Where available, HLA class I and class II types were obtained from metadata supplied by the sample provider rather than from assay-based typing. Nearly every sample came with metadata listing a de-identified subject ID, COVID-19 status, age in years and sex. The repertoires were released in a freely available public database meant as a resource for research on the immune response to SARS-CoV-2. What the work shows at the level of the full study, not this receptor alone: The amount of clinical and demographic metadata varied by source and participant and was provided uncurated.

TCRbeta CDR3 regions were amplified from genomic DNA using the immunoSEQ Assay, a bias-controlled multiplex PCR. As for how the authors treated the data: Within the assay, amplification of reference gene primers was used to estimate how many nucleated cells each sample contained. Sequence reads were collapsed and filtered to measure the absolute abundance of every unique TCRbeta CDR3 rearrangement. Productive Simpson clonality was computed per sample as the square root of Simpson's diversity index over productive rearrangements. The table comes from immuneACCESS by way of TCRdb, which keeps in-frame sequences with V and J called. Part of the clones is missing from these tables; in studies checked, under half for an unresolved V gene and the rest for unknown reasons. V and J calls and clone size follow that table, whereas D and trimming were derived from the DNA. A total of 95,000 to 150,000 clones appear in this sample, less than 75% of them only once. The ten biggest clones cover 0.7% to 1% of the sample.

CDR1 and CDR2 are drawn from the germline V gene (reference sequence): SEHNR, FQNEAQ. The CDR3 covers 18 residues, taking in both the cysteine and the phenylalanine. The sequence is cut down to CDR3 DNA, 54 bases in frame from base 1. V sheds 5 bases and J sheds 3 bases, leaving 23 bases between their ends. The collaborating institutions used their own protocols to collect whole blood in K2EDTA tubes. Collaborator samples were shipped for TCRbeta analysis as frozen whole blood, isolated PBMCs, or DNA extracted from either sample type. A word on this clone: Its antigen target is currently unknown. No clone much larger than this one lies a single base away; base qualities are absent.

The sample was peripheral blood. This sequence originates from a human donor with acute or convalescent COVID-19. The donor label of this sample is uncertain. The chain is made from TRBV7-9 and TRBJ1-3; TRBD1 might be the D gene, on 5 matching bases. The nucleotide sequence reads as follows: TGTGCCAGCAGCCCCATCAGCCTAGGGGCGGTGGGTGGAAACACCATATATTTT. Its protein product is CASSPISLGAVGGNTIYF.